Following are 20 T cell receptor beta chains from one sample sequenced in a study of a mutant IDH1 vaccine in newly diagnosed glioma. Profiled with immunoSEQ multiplex PCR; TCRdb holds only in-frame clones, not every one. The data show about 88,000 clones, roughly four fifths seen once. Regarding time point: baseline, week 1 (first vaccination visit). Treatment of the sample: pre-vaccination baseline after standard-of-care therapy. Sequenced here: PBMCs, sampled from a glioma patient treated with radiotherapy, temozolomide or both. The receptors come from a man aged 35 to 55 with glioma. Some clones in this sample may be carry-over from other donors' samples.

The chain combines TRBV6-5 with TRBJ2-3; either TRBD1 or TRBD2 may fit D (6 bases each). Germline V lookup: CDR1 MNHEY, CDR2 SVGAGI. The CDR3 extends over 12 amino acids. V shed 5 bases and J shed 10 bases, with 13 bases lying between them. CDR3 amino acids: CASSTRGAAQYF. CDR3 in DNA: TGTGCCAGCAGTACGAGGGGGGCAGCGCAGTATTTT.

This clone was observed a single time. The gene calls are TRBV7-9 and TRBJ1-1, with 7 bases identical to TRBD1. This CDR3 region has 12 residues. The trim removed 5 bases at V and 7 bases at J, leaving 4 bases unmatched. CDR1 and CDR2 from the germline V gene are SEHNR and FQNEAQ (reference sequence). As DNA, the CDR3 is TGTGCCAGCAGCACGGGACAGTATGAAGCTTTCTTT. This codes for CASSTGQYEAFF.

The rearrangement links TRBV5-6 to TRBJ1-2; tentative D call: TRBD1 (5 bases). The CDR3 has 12 amino acids. V dropped 4 bases and J dropped 5 bases, with 9 bases sitting between them. Germline lookup yields CDR1 SGHDT and CDR2 YYEEEE. The chain's CDR3 is CASSGTYYGYTF. The CDR3 bases are TGTGCCAGCAGCGGGACTTATTATGGCTACACCTTC.

The chain carries TRBV2 and TRBJ1-6; D gene ambiguous. Germline V gives CDR1 SNHLY, CDR2 FYNNEI. CDR3 size: 13 residues. V was trimmed by 5 bases and J by 8 bases, leaving 10 bases between them. The CDR3 loop is CASSRERDSPLHF. The DNA of the CDR3 is TGTGCCAGCAGTAGGGAAAGGGATTCACCCCTCCACTTT.

The table lists this clone with a count of one. The V call is TRBV4-1, the J call TRBJ1-5; D call uncertain. CDR1 is MGHRA and CDR2 is YSYEKL in the germline V gene. The CDR3 is 15 residues long. The ends were cut back, 1 base at V and 2 bases at J, with 9 bases in the middle. The chain's CDR3 is CASSQGRLGNQPQHF. For the CDR3, the DNA is TGCGCCAGCAGCCAAGGACGACTAGGCAATCAGCCCCAGCATTTT.

This clone has a handful of counts. This rearrangement joins TRBV7-9 to TRBJ1-6, with D possibly matching TRBD1 (5 bases). Germline-derived CDR1 and CDR2 are SEHNR and FQNEAQ (reference sequence). V was trimmed by 5 bases and J by 7 bases, leaving 12 bases between them. This CDR3 is 14 amino acids long. The CDR3: CASSLDSPNSPLHF. In DNA, the CDR3 is TGTGCCAGCAGCCTTGACAGCCCCAATTCACCCCTCCACTTT.

This chain links TRBV18 with TRBJ1-1, with 8 bases aligning to TRBD1. Losses at the gene ends were 1 base for V and 6 bases for J; bases not matched to a gene: 7. CDR3 length: 15 amino acids. The germline V gene has CDR1 KGHSH and CDR2 LQKENI. The DNA of the CDR3 is TGTGCCAGCTCACCACTGACAGGGGTCCCCGCTGAAGCTTTCTTT. Protein sequence: CASSPLTGVPAEAFF.

The chain uses TRBV2 and TRBJ2-2; D might be TRBD1 or TRBD2, each matching 5 bases. The germline V gene encodes CDR1 SNHLY and CDR2 FYNNEI. V was clipped by 2 bases and J by 9 bases, with 16 bases between them. The CDR3 length is 15 residues. This CDR3 is CASSEFRGRSRELFF. In DNA, the CDR3 is TGTGCCAGCAGTGAATTCCGGGGCAGGTCCCGGGAGCTGTTTTTT.

The chain recombines TRBV5-4 with TRBJ1-2; perhaps TRBD1 as D (5 bases). V was trimmed by 0 bases and J by 4 bases, leaving 10 bases between them. The germline V gene encodes CDR1 SGHNT and CDR2 YYREEE (reference sequence). The CDR3 loop spans 14 amino acids. The CDR3 reads CASSLGQPGYGYTF. In DNA, the CDR3 is TGTGCCAGCAGCTTGGGACAGCCGGGCTATGGCTACACCTTC.

The V gene is TRBV5-1, the J gene TRBJ1-3; D remains unclear. This CDR3 is built from 13 residues. Germline CDR1 reads SGHRS; CDR2 reads YFSETQ. V lost 3 bases to trimming and J lost 0 bases, with 4 bases between them. CDR3 sequence reads: CASSYISGNTIYF. As DNA, the CDR3 is TGCGCCAGCAGCTACATCTCTGGAAACACCATATATTTT.

This clone was observed a single time. CDR3 sequence reads: CAWSVRGMLVSYEQYF. CDR3 sequence (DNA): TGTGCCTGGAGTGTACGCGGGATGTTGGTATCCTACGAGCAGTACTTC. This chain links TRBV30 with TRBJ2-7; possible D gene TRBD2, 6 bases. CDR3 size: 16 residues. Trimming removed 0 bases at V and 1 base at J, with 16 bases between. CDR1 GTSNPN and CDR2 SVGIG come from the germline V gene (reference sequence).

The chain carries TRBV4-2 and TRBJ2-3; 9 nucleotides align to TRBD2. V lost 1 base and J lost 4; bases outside the gene matches: 6. The CDR3 extends over 16 amino acids. From germline, CDR1 is LGHNA and CDR2 YNFKEQ. In DNA, the CDR3 is TGTGCCAGCAGCCAAGCTAGCGGGGTCAGGTCAGATACGCAGTATTTT. It specifies CASSQASGVRSDTQYF.

In its sample, this clone was seen once. The CDR3 protein is CASSEWIGVSPLHF. In DNA form, the CDR3 reads TGCGCCAGCAGTGAGTGGATAGGGGTTTCACCCCTCCACTTT. V gene TRBV10-1 combines with J gene TRBJ1-6; D is perhaps TRBD1 (5 bases). Trimming cost V 1 base and J 9 bases, with 10 bases left between them. This CDR3 region has 14 residues. The germline V gene encodes CDR1 WNHNN and CDR2 SYGVQD (reference sequence).

The CDR3 bases are TGTGCCAGTAGACCGGCTTCGAGCTCCTACGAGCAGTACTTC. It yields the protein CASRPASSSYEQYF. The V and J genes are TRBV19 and TRBJ2-7; no clear D gene. There are 14 residues in the CDR3. The V and J ends lost 6 bases and 0 bases respectively, with 12 bases between them. From germline, CDR1 is LNHDA and CDR2 SQIVND (reference sequence).

The rearrangement joins TRBV15 to TRBJ2-1, with 7 bases identical to TRBD2. The V segment lost 4 bases and the J segment 8 bases; nucleotides outside the gene matches: 8. There are 14 residues in the CDR3. The germline gives CDR1 LNHNV, CDR2 YYDKDF (reference sequence). CDR3: CATSIRVGGYEQFF. The CDR3 nucleotides read TGTGCCACCAGCATCCGCGTGGGGGGGTATGAGCAGTTCTTC.

The chain is built from TRBV7-8 and TRBJ1-1; D gene unclear. V gave up 6 bases and J gave up 1 base, with 15 bases separating them. From germline, CDR1 is SGHVS and CDR2 FQNEAQ. The CDR3 length is 15 residues. The CDR3 spells CASSPRRPTNTEAFF. Here the CDR3 DNA reads TGTGCCAGCAGTCCCCGTAGGCCGACGAACACTGAAGCTTTCTTT. Supplemented by reference TRBV7-8 and TRBJ1-1, the full variable domain reads GAGVSQSPRYKVAKRGQDVALRCDPISGHVSLFWYQQALGQGPEFLTYFQNEAQLDKSGLPSDRFFAERPEGSVSTLKIQRTQQEDSAVYLCASSPRRPTNTEAFFGQGTRLTVV.

This clone has a single count. The chain links TRBV7-9 to TRBJ1-2; perhaps TRBD1 as D (6 bases). The CDR3 consists of 16 residues. Trimming shortened V by 0 bases and J by 3 bases, and 14 bases separated the two germline ends. The V gene's germline CDR1 is SEHNR and CDR2 FQNEAQ (reference sequence). Written as DNA, the CDR3 is TGTGCCAGCAGCTTAGCCCGGGGGGCGCGAGACTATGGCTACACCTTC. Encoded protein: CASSLARGARDYGYTF.

The V call is TRBV6-5, the J call TRBJ2-5; possible D gene TRBD1, 7 bases. V was shortened by 2 bases and J by 4 bases, with 11 bases between the two germline ends. CDR1 and CDR2 (germline): MNHEY, SVGAGI. The length of the CDR3 is 14 residues. CDR3 DNA: TGTGCCAGCAGTTACGCGGGGACAGTAGAGACCCAGTACTTC. Amino acid sequence: CASSYAGTVETQYF.

The CDR3 coding sequence is TGTGCCAGCAGCTTGGTAGGGGGCGATGATCAAGAGACCCAGTACTTC. It codes for CASSLVGGDDQETQYF. V is TRBV5-4 and J is TRBJ2-5, with 7 bases aligning to TRBD1. Germline CDR1 SGHNT, CDR2 YYREEE (reference sequence). The junction had 7 bases not matched to a gene; V was cut back by 0 bases and J by 2 bases. The CDR3 is made up of 16 amino acids.

CDR3 DNA: TGCAGCGTTGTGGGGACCGGGGCCAGATCGAAAGCTTTCTTT. Protein product: CSVVGTGARSKAFF. The chain carries TRBV29-1 and TRBJ1-1, with a weak D call TRBD1 (5 bases). This CDR3 spans 14 amino acids. The ends were cut back, 4 bases at V and 9 bases at J, with 21 bases in the middle. Germline V lookup: CDR1 SQVTM, CDR2 ANQGSEA.